This T cell receptor (beta chain) was identified in a study of T-cell reconstitution after alpha-beta-depleted transplantation in children. Overall study findings and caveats: Newly made T cells mostly supplied T-cell counts and diversity one year after transplant.

As for this clonotype: Antigen unknown.

In germline, CDR1 is KGHDR, CDR2 SFDVKD. This CDR3 contains 16 residues. V was shortened by 4 bases and J by 10 bases, with 22 bases between the two germline ends. It was with unique molecular identifiers that the TCRbeta library was prepared. In TCRdb, the PCR reads were re-called with MiXCR into one record per CDR3 protein. The sample has about 540,000 distinct CDR3 sequences, approximately 30% seen once; the top ten hold under 45%. The source of this sequence is a boy under two years old with Wiskott-Aldrich syndrome, due to receive a stem cell transplant. This chain uses TRBV24-1 with TRBJ2-1; tentative D call: TRBD1 (6 bases). The specimen was PBMCs, collected before TCRalphabeta/CD19-depleted stem cell transplant. CDR3 in DNA: TGTGCCACCAGTGAATTCGGACGCAGGGGTTTGGGGGAGCAGTTCTTC. Translation: CATSEFGRRGLGEQFF.